This T cell receptor (beta chain) was recorded in a study of CD8 T cells in ankylosing spondylitis. MiXCR, applied by TCRdb to the 5' RACE reads, yields one record per CDR3 protein. Of fewer than 400,000 distinct CDR3 sequences in the sample, roughly 8% are singletons; the top ten hold 13% to 15%. The CDR3 is 16 residues long. V was clipped by 2 bases and J by 0 bases, with 13 bases between them. Germline V lookup: CDR1 LNHNV, CDR2 YYDKDF (reference sequence). Study-level results: Matched ankylosing spondylitis synovial fluid reportedly showed significant enrichment of disease-linked clones. Seemingly characteristic of ankylosing spondylitis blood was a TCR beta motif consisting of fewer than 10 highly homologous variants.

Note on this clonotype: The antigen is not known.

This sequence was found in a male donor with ankylosing spondylitis. The gene calls are TRBV15 and TRBJ2-5, with D perhaps matching TRBD2 (6 bases). The source material was blood, either unsorted or a sorted T cell fraction (not recorded which). The CDR3 DNA reads as TGTGCCACCAGCAGACCTCTCGGGACTTACCAAGAGACCCAGTACTTC. Residues: CATSRPLGTYQETQYF. Full variable domain (remainder filled in from reference TRBV15 and TRBJ2-5): DAMVIQNPRYQVTQFGKPVTLSCSQTLNHNVMYWYQQKSSQAPKLLFHYYDKDFNNEADTPDNFQSRRPNTSFCFLDIRSPGLGDTAMYLCATSRPLGTYQETQYFGPGTRLLVL.